The rows below give T cell receptor beta chains drawn from one sample of a study of cytomegalovirus exposure and HLA in healthy donors. The repertoire was sequenced with immunoSEQ multiplex PCR; TCRdb's copy has only in-frame clones and lacks some. Found here are 150,000 to 200,000 clones, over 65% of them singletons; the top ten hold about 2.5%. The sample was PBMCs. These receptors all stem from a woman aged 35 to 49 in good health and CMV-seropositive. CDR3s include the opening cysteine and the closing phenylalanine or tryptophan. The D gene is left open where the match is weak. Where a row states a size, it is once, few, many or the class of an expanded clone; other rows omit it.

J	V	D	size	DNA	CDR3
TRBJ1-1	TRBV5-1	NA	once	TGCGCCAGCAGCCACGGCCGGATGGCGGCAGATGAAGCTTTCTTT	CASSHGRMAADEAFF
TRBJ2-7	TRBV5-6	NA	NA	TGTGCCAGCAGCACAACAAAATCCTACGAGCAGTACTTC	CASSTTKSYEQYF
TRBJ1-3	TRBV21-1	NA	NA	TGTGCCAGCAGCAAAGGTTCACAGGGGGCGTTTGGAAACACCATATATTTT	CASSKGSQGAFGNTIYF
TRBJ2-5	TRBV18	TRBD1	NA	TGTGCCAGCTCACCCATCGGGACAGGGAAAGAGACCCAGTACTTC	CASSPIGTGKETQYF
TRBJ2-1	TRBV18	NA	NA	TGTGCCAGCCTCACACAGGGGGGGGACGTCGGCGAGCAGTTCTTC	CASLTQGGDVGEQFF
TRBJ2-3	TRBV5-1	NA	NA	TGCGCCAGCAGCCGAGGGGGAGATACGCAGTATTTT	CASSRGGDTQYF
TRBJ1-6	TRBV5-3	NA	once	TGTGCCAGAAGCTTGGGTCAGGGTAGCTCCTATAATTCACCCCTCCACTTT	CARSLGQGSSYNSPLHF
TRBJ2-6	TRBV10-3	NA	few	TGTGCCATCAGTGACAGGCCTGGGGCCAACGTCCTGACTTTC	CAISDRPGANVLTF
TRBJ2-7	TRBV11-1	NA	NA	TGTGCCAGCAGCTTTAGCGGCTCCTACGAGCAGTACTTC	CASSFSGSYEQYF
TRBJ2-7	TRBV4-3	TRBD1	few	TGCGCCAGCAGCCGCCGGACAGGCGATTACGAGCAGTACTTC	CASSRRTGDYEQYF
TRBJ1-1	TRBV7-2	TRBD1	NA	TGTGCCAGCAGCTTAGCTGGGACAGTACGTGAAGCTTTCTTT	CASSLAGTVREAFF
TRBJ2-3	TRBV4-3	NA	once	TGCGCCAGCAGCCAAGAAGGGGCGCGCACAGATACGCAGTATTTT	CASSQEGARTDTQYF
TRBJ2-7	TRBV9	TRBD2	NA	TGTGCCAGCAGCGCCGGGGAGGGGTTAGAGCAGTACTTC	CASSAGEGLEQYF